This note documents a single T cell receptor beta chain sequence. Its antigen is not known. The entry originates in a study of cytomegalovirus exposure and HLA in healthy donors. Study-wide results and limits: Using the classifier, cytomegalovirus status was reportedly diagnosed with high specificity and sensitivity. A cluster of highly shared sequence variants was likely a sequencing artifact. Segments of the TCR beta V type were, in most cases, productive about 90% or about 30% of the time in an earlier analysis.

There are 18 residues in the CDR3. Trimming took 1 base from V and 6 from J, leaving 24 bases between them. Germline V gives CDR1 LNHNV, CDR2 YYDKDF (reference sequence). 13 Jbeta primers and 60 Vbeta primers were used for the PCR. Under the authors' procedure: In a later analysis, of around 85 million unique beta chains, about 11 million appeared in at least two donors. Repertoires were generated with immunoSEQ multiplex PCR, while TCRdb's copy carries only in-frame clones and drops some. The V and J calls and clone size are taken from that table; D and trimming were inferred from the DNA. This table has about 150,000 clones, about two thirds appearing once.

The V gene is TRBV15, the J gene TRBJ1-2; D possibly corresponds to TRBD1 (6 bases). This receptor was taken from a man aged 25 to 45 in good health and CMV-seropositive. Sample: PBMCs. CDR3 region: CATSRGGGLLAGEDGYTF. The CDR3 DNA reads TGTGCCACCAGCAGAGGGGGGGGACTACTGGCAGGGGAAGATGGCTACACCTTC.